These 27 T cell receptor beta chains were sequenced from one sample in a study of cytomegalovirus exposure and HLA in healthy donors. A multiplex PCR was run with 60 Vbeta primers and 13 Jbeta primers. Measured with immunoSEQ multiplex PCR; TCRdb has only the in-frame clones, and not every one. The repertoire includes 100,000 to 150,000 clones, around 77% of them detected once, and more than 4% sits in the top ten. Sequenced material: PBMCs. All receptors derive from a male donor in good health and CMV-seropositive.

V is TRBV28 and J is TRBJ2-3; TRBD2 agrees at 8 bases. The CDR3 covers 16 residues. With V trimmed by 8 bases and J by 6 bases, 16 bases remained unmatched. Germline CDR1 and CDR2: MDHEN and SYDVKM. CDR3 region: CASSSTERELFDTQYF. The CDR3 DNA reads TGTGCCAGCTCTTCGACAGAGCGGGAGCTGTTTGATACGCAGTATTTT.

This chain joins TRBV5-4 and TRBJ1-1; a possible D gene is TRBD1 (6 bases). V dropped 4 bases and J dropped 2 bases, with 9 bases sitting between them. From germline, CDR1 is SGHNT and CDR2 YYREEE (reference sequence). This CDR3 contains 13 residues. CDR3: CASSKDSNTEAFF. The CDR3 DNA sequence: TGTGCCAGCAGCAAGGACAGCAACACTGAAGCTTTCTTT.

The chain uses TRBV19 and TRBJ1-5, with 9 positions matching TRBD1. V was pared by 4 bases and J by 0 bases, with 7 bases of the junction left unmatched. The CDR3 covers 17 residues. Germline V gene data show CDR1 as LNHDA and CDR2 as SQIVND (reference sequence). CDR3 bases: TGTGCCAGTAGTAGATACCGGGACAGGGATAGCAATCAGCCCCAGCATTTT. This encodes CASSRYRDRDSNQPQHF.

Only a few counts were recorded for this clone. V gene TRBV2 combines with J gene TRBJ2-7; 7 positions agree with TRBD2. V was pared by 10 bases and J by 6 bases, with 15 bases of the junction left unmatched. The germline V gene encodes CDR1 SNHLY and CDR2 FYNNEI. This CDR3 has 14 residues. CDR3 coding DNA: TGTGCCACCTGGATTTGGGAGGGCGGAATCGAGCAGTACTTC. Protein: CATWIWEGGIEQYF.

V usage is TRBV29-1 and J usage is TRBJ2-1, with TRBD1 matching over 10 bases. Unmatched junction bases numbered 10, after V lost 5 bases and J lost 6 bases. CDR3 length: 15 amino acids. CDR1 is SQVTM, CDR2 ANQGSEA, per germline. The CDR3 nucleotides are TGCAGCGTTCAGGACGGACAGGGGGGTCCCAATGAGCAGTTCTTC. This encodes CSVQDGQGGPNEQFF.

This clone has just one count. The rearrangement uses TRBV6-5 and TRBJ2-1; no definite D call. V was pared by 2 bases and J by 0 bases, with 8 bases between. Per the germline V gene, CDR1 is MNHEY and CDR2 is SVGAGI. The CDR3 spans 15 residues. In nucleotides, the CDR3 is TGTGCCAGCAGTTACGAGCTTCCCTCCTACAATGAGCAGTTCTTC. The encoded protein is CASSYELPSYNEQFF.

This clone was seen a handful of times. The gene calls are TRBV19 and TRBJ1-5; possible D gene TRBD1, 6 bases. Germline V gene data show CDR1 as LNHDA and CDR2 as SQIVND (reference sequence). Deletions cut 5 bases from V and 6 bases from J, with 17 bases between. This CDR3 comprises 15 residues. The CDR3, as DNA: TGTGCCAGTAGTCCCCGGACAGCCCGGGGTCAGCCCCAGCATTTT. Protein: CASSPRTARGQPQHF.

The V and J genes are TRBV7-9 and TRBJ1-1, with D maybe TRBD1 (6 bases). V was clipped by 0 bases and J by 3 bases, with 11 bases between them. Per germline, CDR1 SEHNR and CDR2 FQNEAQ (reference sequence). The CDR3 totals 15 residues. The CDR3 bases are TGTGCCAGCAGCTTAGCGATACAGGGAGACACTGAAGCTTTCTTT. This encodes CASSLAIQGDTEAFF.

The J gene is TRBJ1-5, the V gene TRBV19; 7 bases agree with TRBD1. The CDR3 has 16 residues. Germline loops: CDR1 LNHDA, CDR2 SQIVND (reference sequence). V was clipped by 4 bases and J by 0 bases; unmatched bases: 6. The CDR3 DNA reads TGTGCCAGTAGTAAAGGGACAGTGAATAGCAATCAGCCCCAGCATTTT. Protein: CASSKGTVNSNQPQHF.

The chain recombines TRBV27 with TRBJ1-1; 10 bases align to TRBD1. Losses at the gene ends were 5 bases for V and 6 bases for J; bases not matched to a gene: 9. From germline, CDR1 is MNHEY and CDR2 SMNVEV (reference sequence). CDR3 length: 15 residues. CDR3 loop: CASSTTRQGAPEAFF. DNA of the CDR3: TGTGCCAGCAGTACCACCCGACAGGGGGCCCCTGAAGCTTTCTTT.

The J gene is TRBJ2-1, the V gene TRBV5-1; possible D gene TRBD2, 5 bases. Deletions cut 0 bases from V and 7 bases from J, with 11 bases between. There are 14 residues in the CDR3. CDR1 and CDR2 (germline): SGHRS, YFSETQ. CDR3 nucleotide sequence: TGCGCCAGCAGCTTGGAGGCTAGCAGGAATGAGCAGTTCTTC. The encoded protein is CASSLEASRNEQFF.

The genes are TRBV19 and TRBJ1-4, with 8 nucleotides matching TRBD1. V dropped 5 bases and J dropped 7; count of bases not matched to a gene: 6. The germline CDR1 and CDR2 sequences are LNHDA and SQIVND (reference sequence). The CDR3 has 14 amino acids. CDR3 sequence reads: CASSLRGQGEKLFF. For the CDR3, the DNA is TGTGCCAGTAGTCTCAGGGGGCAGGGTGAAAAACTGTTTTTT.

CDR3 residues: CASSFQGSSSYNSPLHF. DNA of the CDR3: TGTGCCAGCAGTTTCCAGGGGTCTAGCTCCTATAATTCACCCCTCCACTTT. The J gene is TRBJ1-6, the V gene TRBV28, with a weak D call TRBD1 (6 bases). This CDR3 region has 17 residues. V was clipped by 3 bases and J by 0 bases, with 12 bases between them. Germline-derived CDR1 and CDR2 are MDHEN and SYDVKM.

The chain recombines TRBV27 with TRBJ2-3, with 7 bases lining up with TRBD2. The ends lost 2 bases at V and 1 base at J; junction bases unmatched: 6. Looked up from germline, CDR1 is MNHEY and CDR2 is SMNVEV (reference sequence). The CDR3 contains 16 residues. CDR3 protein: CASSLSTGGGTDTQYF. CDR3 coding DNA: TGTGCCAGCAGTTTAAGTACGGGAGGCGGCACAGATACGCAGTATTTT.

This chain connects TRBV7-2 to TRBJ2-1; 12 bases match TRBD2. V shed 5 bases, J shed 7 bases, and the junction held 6 bases outside the gene matches. This CDR3 spans 15 amino acids. CDR1 SGHTA and CDR2 FQGNSA come from the germline V gene. In DNA form, the CDR3 reads TGTGCCAGCAGCCCGACTAGCGGGAGTCGGAATGAGCAGTTCTTC. It encodes CASSPTSGSRNEQFF.

The chain recombines TRBV5-1 with TRBJ2-4, with 7 bases that match TRBD2. This CDR3 contains 15 residues. V shed 2 bases, J shed 3 bases, and the junction held 5 bases outside the gene matches. The V gene's germline CDR1 is SGHRS and CDR2 YFSETQ. CDR3 sequence reads: CASSFGEGGKNIQYF. The CDR3 region has the DNA TGCGCCAGCAGCTTCGGGGAGGGTGGCAAAAACATTCAGTACTTC.

The chain recombines TRBV28 with TRBJ2-5; 11 bases agree with TRBD1. V dropped 2 bases and J dropped 5; count of bases not matched to a gene: 4. Looked up from germline, CDR1 is MDHEN and CDR2 is SYDVKM. CDR3 length: 15 residues. CDR3 sequence: CASSLRTGGRETQYF. In DNA, the CDR3 is TGTGCCAGCAGTTTAAGGACAGGGGGCAGGGAGACCCAGTACTTC. The whole variable domain, remainder taken from reference TRBV28 and TRBJ2-5, is DVKVTQSSRYLVKRTGEKVFLECVQDMDHENMFWYRQDPGLGLRLIYFSYDVKMKEKGDIPEGYSVSREKKERFSLILESASTNQTSMYLCASSLRTGGRETQYFGPGTRLLVL.

The J gene is TRBJ1-5, the V gene TRBV4-2; D call uncertain. The V end lost 5 bases, the J end lost 3 bases, and 23 bases lay between the germline ends. The CDR3 loop spans 18 amino acids. Per the germline V gene, CDR1 is LGHNA and CDR2 is YNFKEQ. CDR3 protein: CASSKIQDGSGYNQPQHF. The CDR3, as DNA: TGTGCCAGCAGCAAAATACAAGATGGGTCAGGATACAATCAGCCCCAGCATTTT.

The CDR3 DNA reads TGTGCCAGCAGCCCGGGACTAGCGGGAGGGCCCACAGATACGCAGTATTTT. It yields the protein CASSPGLAGGPTDTQYF. V usage is TRBV11-2 and J usage is TRBJ2-3; 16 nucleotides agree with TRBD2. This CDR3 is 17 amino acids long. Looked up from germline, CDR1 is SGHAT and CDR2 is FQNNGV. V lost 5 bases to trimming and J lost 2 bases; unmatched junction nucleotides: 4. Complete variable domain (other parts from reference TRBV11-2 and TRBJ2-3): EAGVAQSPRYKIIEKRQSVAFWCNPISGHATLYWYQQILGQGPKLLIQFQNNGVVDDSQLPKDRFSAERLKGVDSTLKIQPAKLEDSAVYLCASSPGLAGGPTDTQYFGPGTRLTVL.

The rearrangement joins TRBV11-2 to TRBJ2-1; maybe TRBD2 (5 bases). The CDR3 consists of 15 residues. Per the germline V gene, CDR1 is SGHAT and CDR2 is FQNNGV. The V and J ends lost 5 bases and 4 bases respectively, with 15 bases between them. CDR3 sequence reads: CASSVLPGIYNEQFF. CDR3 sequence (DNA): TGTGCCAGCAGCGTTTTACCGGGAATTTACAATGAGCAGTTCTTC. Full variable domain (missing parts from reference TRBV11-2 and TRBJ2-1): EAGVAQSPRYKIIEKRQSVAFWCNPISGHATLYWYQQILGQGPKLLIQFQNNGVVDDSQLPKDRFSAERLKGVDSTLKIQPAKLEDSAVYLCASSVLPGIYNEQFFGPGTRLTVL.

This sequence joins TRBV19 and TRBJ2-6; D is ambiguous. This CDR3 has 15 amino acids. The V end was cut by 2 bases, the J end by 2 bases, with 7 bases between. Germline CDR1 and CDR2: LNHDA and SQIVND (reference sequence). The CDR3 DNA sequence: TGTGCCAGTAGTATAACAGAACCTGGGGCCAACGTCCTGACTTTC. Translating it yields CASSITEPGANVLTF.

The CDR3 here is CASSSFTDTQYF. The CDR3 DNA sequence: TGTGCCAGCAGCTCTTTCACAGATACGCAGTATTTT. This chain connects TRBV5-4 to TRBJ2-3; D call uncertain. Germline V gene lookup returns CDR1 SGHNT and CDR2 YYREEE (reference sequence). V dropped 3 bases and J dropped 2 bases, with 4 bases sitting between them. The CDR3 is 12 amino acids.

The CDR3 DNA is TGTGCCAGCAGCTTAAGGCTAGCGGGAAGGGCAGAGACCCAGTACTTC. Translated: CASSLRLAGRAETQYF. The chain is built from TRBV11-3 and TRBJ2-5, with 9 nucleotides matching TRBD2. Germline V gene lookup returns CDR1 SGHNT and CDR2 YENEEA. CDR3 size: 16 residues. The V and J ends lost 2 bases and 4 bases, in that order; junction bases with no gene match: 8.

This chain connects TRBV5-6 to TRBJ1-4; TRBD1 agrees at 8 bases. Trimming took 4 bases from V and 8 from J; bases not matched to a gene: 10. The CDR3 spans 15 residues. Germline V gene data show CDR1 as SGHDT and CDR2 as YYEEEE. CDR3 sequence reads: CASSKMTGEAEKLFF. The CDR3 DNA is TGTGCCAGCAGCAAGATGACAGGGGAGGCGGAAAAACTGTTTTTT.

This clone was recorded a few times. This chain links TRBV30 with TRBJ2-7; 8 bases are shared with TRBD1. The CDR3 is made up of 13 amino acids. Looked up from germline, CDR1 is GTSNPN and CDR2 is SVGIG (reference sequence). V trimming: 6 bases; J trimming: 2 bases; junction bases outside the gene matches: 6. The CDR3 DNA sequence: TGTGCCTGCGCGGACAGGGAACCCTACGAGCAGTACTTC. This gives the protein CACADREPYEQYF.

The V and J genes are TRBV6-1 and TRBJ2-7; 10 bases agree with TRBD1. V trimming: 3 bases; J trimming: 5 bases; junction bases outside the gene matches: 10. The V gene's germline CDR1 is MNHNS and CDR2 SASEGT. This CDR3 comprises 16 residues. This CDR3 is CASSDTPGTGADEQYF. As DNA, the CDR3 is TGTGCCAGCAGTGACACCCCCGGGACAGGGGCCGACGAGCAGTACTTC.

The chain uses TRBV1 and TRBJ2-5; TRBD2, the table's D call, was not compared with the DNA. TRBV1 counts as a pseudogene. The CDR3 runs to 14 residues. The CDR3 here is CTSSSGLARETQYF. For the CDR3, the DNA is TGCACCAGCAGCTCTGGACTAGCCCGGGAGACCCAGTACTTC.